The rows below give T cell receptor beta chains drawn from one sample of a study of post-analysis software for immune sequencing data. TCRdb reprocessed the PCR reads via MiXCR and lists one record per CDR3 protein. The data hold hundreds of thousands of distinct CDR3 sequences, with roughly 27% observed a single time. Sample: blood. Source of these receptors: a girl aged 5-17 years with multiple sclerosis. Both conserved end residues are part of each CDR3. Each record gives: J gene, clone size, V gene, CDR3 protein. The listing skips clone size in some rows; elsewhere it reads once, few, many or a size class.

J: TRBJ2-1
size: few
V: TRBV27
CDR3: CASSFTSGRGPEQFF

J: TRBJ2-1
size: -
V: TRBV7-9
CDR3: CASSLPRAGGPLPHEQFF

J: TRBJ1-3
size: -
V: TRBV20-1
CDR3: CSARSDRVRGNTIYF

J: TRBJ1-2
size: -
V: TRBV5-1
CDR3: CASSQVGTGLNYGYTF

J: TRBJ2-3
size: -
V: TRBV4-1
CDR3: CASSQGVRASTDTQYF

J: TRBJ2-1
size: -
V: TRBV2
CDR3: CASSISGGVEQFF

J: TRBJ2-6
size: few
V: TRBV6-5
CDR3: CASSYVQGANVLTF

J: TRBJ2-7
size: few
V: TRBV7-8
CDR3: CASSWKGQTYEQYF

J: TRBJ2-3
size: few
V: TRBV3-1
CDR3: CASSVRQRTSGGATTDTQYF

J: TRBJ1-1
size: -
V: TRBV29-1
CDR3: CSVERGGPEAFF

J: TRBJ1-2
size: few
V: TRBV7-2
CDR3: CASSLSTANYGYTF

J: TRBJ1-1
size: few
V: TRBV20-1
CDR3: CSATGGVTEAFF

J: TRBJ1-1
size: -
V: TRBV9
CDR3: CASSGEGNTEAFF

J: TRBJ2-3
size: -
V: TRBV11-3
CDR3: CAGSLGQGSRTDTQYF

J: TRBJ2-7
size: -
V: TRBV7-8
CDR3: CASSLGFGAAYYEQYF

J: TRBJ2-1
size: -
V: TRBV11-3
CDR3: CASSRGGDNEQFF

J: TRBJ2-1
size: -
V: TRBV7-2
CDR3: CASSPTTSGNRGYNEQFF

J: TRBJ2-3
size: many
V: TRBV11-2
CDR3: CASSLVLAGGSDTQYF

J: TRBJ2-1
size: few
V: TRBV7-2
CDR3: CASSPSGTLYNEQFF

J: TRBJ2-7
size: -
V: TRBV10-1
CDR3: CASSDSMELEQYF

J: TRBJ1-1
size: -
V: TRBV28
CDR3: CASSLLGPGEAFF

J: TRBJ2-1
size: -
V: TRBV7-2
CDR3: CASSQSSGRHNEQFF

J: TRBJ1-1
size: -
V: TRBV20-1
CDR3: CSARREASDGAFF

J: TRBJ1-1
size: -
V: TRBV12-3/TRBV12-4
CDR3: CASSVARGTEAFF

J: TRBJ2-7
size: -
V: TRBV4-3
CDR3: CASSQDRAGVGYEQYF

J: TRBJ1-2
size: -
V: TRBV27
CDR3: CASRATGFGGYTF

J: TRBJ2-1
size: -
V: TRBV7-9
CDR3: CASGSIYNEQFF

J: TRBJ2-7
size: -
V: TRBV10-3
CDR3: CAVSESSGTGGPYEQYF

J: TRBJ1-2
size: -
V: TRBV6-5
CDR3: CASSTGGSRGQGYTF

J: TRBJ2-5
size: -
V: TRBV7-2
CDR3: CASSLAVLRLLEGGETQYF

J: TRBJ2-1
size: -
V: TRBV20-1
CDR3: CSASDGRGFNERFF

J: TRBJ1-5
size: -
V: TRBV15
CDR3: CATSSSTGEARQPQHF

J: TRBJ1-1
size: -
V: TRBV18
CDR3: CASSPPSSLSNTEAFF

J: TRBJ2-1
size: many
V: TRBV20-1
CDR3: CSARLVAEQFF

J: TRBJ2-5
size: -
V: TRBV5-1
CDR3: CASSLIAGLGETQYF

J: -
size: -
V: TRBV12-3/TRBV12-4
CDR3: CASSPSCEQYF

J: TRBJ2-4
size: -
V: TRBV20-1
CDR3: CSASSPGQGAKNIQYF

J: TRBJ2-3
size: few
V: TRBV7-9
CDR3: CASSLTGGRSDTQYF

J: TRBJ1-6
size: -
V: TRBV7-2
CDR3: CASSPDPNSPLHF

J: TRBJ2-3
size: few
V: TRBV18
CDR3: CASSRQTSPSTDTQYF

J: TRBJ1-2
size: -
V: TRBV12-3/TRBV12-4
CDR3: CASSLPGQENFYGYTF

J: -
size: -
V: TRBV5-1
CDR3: CASSFLGGTYEQYF

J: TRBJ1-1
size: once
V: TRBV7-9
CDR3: CASSHVGEVWMNTEAFF

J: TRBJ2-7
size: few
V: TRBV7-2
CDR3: CASSPDGLAGGRDYEQYF

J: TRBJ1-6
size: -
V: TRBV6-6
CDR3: CASQRKVDNSPLHF

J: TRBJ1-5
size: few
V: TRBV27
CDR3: CASSYFGGFNQPQHF

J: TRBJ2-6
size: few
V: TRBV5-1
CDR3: CASSPPGVSGANVLTF

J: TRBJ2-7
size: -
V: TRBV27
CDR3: CASSSPGNEQYF

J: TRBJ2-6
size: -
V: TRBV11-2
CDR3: CASSLRLAGVSGANVLTF

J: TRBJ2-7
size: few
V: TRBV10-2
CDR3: CASSDVGGVYEQYF

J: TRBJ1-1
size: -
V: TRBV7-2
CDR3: CASSLRAGADTEAFF

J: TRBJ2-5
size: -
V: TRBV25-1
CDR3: CVSSELGTSTETQYF

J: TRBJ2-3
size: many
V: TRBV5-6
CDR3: CASSFRLAGGTDTQYF

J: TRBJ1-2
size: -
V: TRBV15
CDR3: CATSRALSGSGRYTF